One and the same sample provided the 20 T cell receptor beta chains below, sequenced in a study of blood T cell repertoires in COVID-19. TCRdb's copy holds only in-frame clones and misses some; the assay was immunoSEQ multiplex PCR. The sample lists 50,000 to 60,000 clones, around nine tenths occurring once. Sequences were obtained from peripheral blood. The receptors stem from a man aged 55-75 years with active COVID-19.

The rearrangement links TRBV4-1 to TRBJ1-2; 7 bases line up with TRBD1. With 7 bases clipped from V and 6 bases from J, the junction kept 8 bases outside the gene matches. The CDR3 runs 13 residues. In germline, CDR1 is MGHRA, CDR2 YSYEKL. The CDR3, as DNA: TGCGCCAGCAAGGGACAGTCGAAAAATGGCTACACCTTC. Amino acid sequence: CASKGQSKNGYTF.

This chain uses TRBV30 with TRBJ1-4; perhaps TRBD1 as D (6 bases). The germline V and J ends were trimmed by 3 bases and 4 bases, with 15 bases remaining between them. CDR1 is GTSNPN, CDR2 SVGIG, per germline (reference sequence). The CDR3 is made up of 15 amino acids. This CDR3 reads CAWRRQQGNNEKLFF. DNA of the CDR3: TGTGCCTGGAGGCGTCAGCAGGGGAATAATGAAAAACTGTTTTTT.

J is TRBJ2-5 and V is TRBV5-6; D may be TRBD2 (6 bases). Germline V gene lookup returns CDR1 SGHDT and CDR2 YYEEEE. The CDR3 is 13 amino acids. Trimming cost V 7 bases and J 1 base, with 11 bases left between them. The CDR3 bases are TGTGCCAGCGAGAGGGAGGCCCAAGAGACCCAGTACTTC. Protein sequence: CASEREAQETQYF. The variable domain in full, completed from reference TRBV5-6 and TRBJ2-5, reads DAGVTQSPTHLIKTRGQQVTLRCSPKSGHDTVSWYQQALGQGPQFIFQYYEEEERQRGNFPDRFSGHQFPNYSSELNVNALLLGDSALYLCASEREAQETQYFGPGTRLLVL.

This sequence joins TRBV21-1 and TRBJ2-7; TRBD1 was called by the table and not checked on the DNA. TRBV21-1 is reported as a pseudogene. This CDR3 comprises 14 residues. CDR3 nucleotides: TGTGCCAGCAGCAAAGATAACAGGATCTACGAGCAGTACTTC. Encoded protein: CASSKDNRIYEQYF.

The V gene is TRBV5-1, the J gene TRBJ2-1; D gene unclear. V was pared by 1 base and J by 4 bases, with 6 bases between. The CDR3 length is 13 residues. The germline V gene has CDR1 SGHRS and CDR2 YFSETQ. The CDR3 is CASSLPSYNEQFF. CDR3 nucleotides: TGCGCCAGCAGCTTGCCGAGTTACAATGAGCAGTTCTTC. The full variable domain, its missing parts supplied by reference TRBV5-1 and TRBJ2-1, is KAGVTQTPRYLIKTRGQQVTLSCSPISGHRSVSWYQQTPGQGLQFLFEYFSETQRNKGNFPGRFSGRQFSNSRSEMNVSTLELGDSALYLCASSLPSYNEQFFGPGTRLTVL.

The table lists this clone with a few counts. The chain uses TRBV19 and TRBJ2-5; 10 nucleotides match TRBD1. V was pared by 6 bases and J by 2 bases, with 3 bases of the junction left unmatched. The CDR3 has 14 residues. The germline CDR1 and CDR2 sequences are LNHDA and SQIVND (reference sequence). The CDR3 coding sequence is TGTGCCAGTAGCCAGGACAGGGGGCAAGAGACCCAGTACTTC. This translates into CASSQDRGQETQYF. Variable domain in full (rest from reference TRBV19 and TRBJ2-5): DGGITQSPKYLFRKEGQNVTLSCEQNLNHDAMYWYRQDPGQGLRLIYYSQIVNDFQKGDIAEGYSVSREKKESFPLTVTSAQKNPTAFYLCASSQDRGQETQYFGPGTRLLVL.

This rearrangement joins TRBV24-1 to TRBJ2-1, with D tentatively TRBD2 (5 bases). The V and J ends lost 3 bases and 4 bases respectively, with 6 bases between them. The CDR3 covers 13 residues. Germline V lookup: CDR1 KGHDR, CDR2 SFDVKD. The CDR3: CATSDKRYNEQFF. The CDR3 bases are TGTGCCACCAGTGATAAGCGGTACAATGAGCAGTTCTTC.

The gene calls are TRBV19 and TRBJ1-6; TRBD1 agrees at 9 bases. The length of the CDR3 is 14 residues. Looked up from germline, CDR1 is LNHDA and CDR2 is SQIVND (reference sequence). The V and J ends lost 5 bases and 7 bases, in that order; junction bases with no gene match: 3. DNA for the CDR3: TGTGCCAGTAGTGGACAGGGGATCAATTCACCCCTCCACTTT. Residues: CASSGQGINSPLHF.

This chain links TRBV4-1 with TRBJ2-5; 14 positions agree with TRBD2. J lost 5 bases, V lost 3 bases, and 11 bases had no gene match. The CDR3 is 18 amino acids. Looked up from germline, CDR1 is MGHRA and CDR2 is YSYEKL. CDR3 residues: CASSQRGLAGVTGETQYF. The CDR3 nucleotides are TGCGCCAGCAGCCAGCGGGGACTAGCGGGAGTAACAGGGGAGACCCAGTACTTC.

This chain joins TRBV10-1 and TRBJ2-1, with D possibly being TRBD2 (5 bases). The CDR3 sequence is 13 residues long. The germline V gene encodes CDR1 WNHNN and CDR2 SYGVQD (reference sequence). Trimming pared 8 bases from V and 7 bases from J, leaving 15 bases between. CDR3 DNA: TGCGCCAGCGCCACCTTACCGGGGAATGAGCAGTTCTTC. Protein product: CASATLPGNEQFF.

The chain joins TRBV10-2 to TRBJ2-1, with D unresolved. The germline V gene has CDR1 WSHSY and CDR2 SAAADI. V gave up 6 bases and J gave up 2 bases, with 17 bases separating them. The CDR3 consists of 16 residues. The CDR3: CASREKTFLTYNEQFF. CDR3 nucleotide sequence: TGCGCCAGCAGGGAGAAAACATTTTTGACCTACAATGAGCAGTTCTTC.

The chain has TRBV19 and TRBJ2-2, with TRBD2 matching 8 bases. The ends lost 2 bases at V and 0 bases at J; junction bases unmatched: 8. The CDR3 runs 18 residues. Germline lookup yields CDR1 LNHDA and CDR2 SQIVND (reference sequence). CDR3 DNA: TGTGCCAGTAGTATACGGGGACTAGGCACCGCGAACACCGGGGAGCTGTTTTTT. It specifies CASSIRGLGTANTGELFF.

This clone was counted a single time. The chain combines TRBV5-1 with TRBJ2-3, with D possibly being TRBD2 (6 bases). The CDR3 loop spans 15 amino acids. V dropped 4 bases and J dropped 1 base, with 13 bases sitting between them. CDR1 SGHRS and CDR2 YFSETQ come from the germline V gene. The CDR3 sequence is CASSPPTGGTDTQYF. DNA of the CDR3: TGCGCCAGCAGCCCCCCGACGGGAGGCACAGATACGCAGTATTTT.

V is TRBV14 and J is TRBJ1-2; perhaps TRBD1 as D (6 bases). V was clipped by 4 bases and J by 0 bases, with 9 bases between them. Germline V lookup: CDR1 SGHDN, CDR2 FVKESK. The CDR3 is 14 residues long. The CDR3 DNA follows: TGTGCCAGCAGCCGACAGGCCTCTAACTATGGCTACACCTTC. Encoded protein: CASSRQASNYGYTF.

The J gene is TRBJ2-4, the V gene TRBV28; D is perhaps TRBD2 (6 bases). V was cut by 4 bases and J by 0 bases, with 10 bases left in between. This CDR3 is 15 amino acids long. Germline CDR1 MDHEN, CDR2 SYDVKM. The CDR3 loop is CASSSQGLAKNIQYF. The DNA of the CDR3 is TGTGCCAGCAGTTCGCAGGGACTAGCCAAAAACATTCAGTACTTC.

The chain carries TRBV6-5 and TRBJ2-1; 10 positions match TRBD2. The CDR3 spans 13 residues. Germline CDR1 MNHEY, CDR2 SVGAGI. The V and J ends lost 8 bases and 7 bases, in that order; junction bases with no gene match: 5. CDR3 nucleotide sequence: TGTGCCAGCCCAACTAGCGGGAAAAATGAGCAGTTCTTC. It encodes CASPTSGKNEQFF.

V usage is TRBV27 and J usage is TRBJ1-2; D might be TRBD1 (5 bases). Per germline, CDR1 MNHEY and CDR2 SMNVEV (reference sequence). This CDR3 is built from 13 residues. The V end was cut by 5 bases, the J end by 4 bases, with 11 bases between. The CDR3 DNA sequence: TGTGCCAGCAGTAGGGGACTGGTCTATGGCTACACCTTC. Amino acid sequence: CASSRGLVYGYTF.

This rearrangement joins TRBV7-3 to TRBJ2-3; the D is unclear. The germline V and J ends were trimmed by 5 bases and 2 bases, with 11 bases remaining between them. CDR3 length: 14 residues. In germline, CDR1 is SGHTA, CDR2 FQGTGA. The CDR3 nucleotides read TGTGCCAGCAGCCCCACCGCAGTCACAGATACGCAGTATTTT. Protein sequence: CASSPTAVTDTQYF.

This rearrangement joins TRBV7-3 to TRBJ1-3, with 9 bases matching TRBD1. Germline V gene data show CDR1 as SGHTA and CDR2 as FQGTGA. The CDR3 extends over 14 amino acids. Trimming took 5 bases from V and 4 from J; bases not matched to a gene: 3. Written as DNA, the CDR3 is TGTGCCAGCAGCCCTGGACAGGGGGGAAACACCATATATTTT. Amino acids: CASSPGQGGNTIYF. Together with reference TRBV7-3 and TRBJ1-3, the CDR3 gives the full variable domain: GAGVSQTPSNKVTEKGKYVELRCDPISGHTALYWYRQSLGQGPEFLIYFQGTGAADDSGLPNDRFFAVRPEGSVSTLKIQRTERGDSAVYLCASSPGQGGNTIYFGEGSWLTVV.

DNA of the CDR3: TGTGCCAGTCGACGGGGGGGGAACACTGAAGCTTTCTTT. Amino acid sequence: CASRRGGNTEAFF. This chain connects TRBV19 to TRBJ1-1, with D maybe TRBD1 (5 bases). There are 13 residues in the CDR3. The ends were cut back, 8 bases at V and 1 base at J, with 11 bases in the middle. The germline gives CDR1 LNHDA, CDR2 SQIVND (reference sequence).